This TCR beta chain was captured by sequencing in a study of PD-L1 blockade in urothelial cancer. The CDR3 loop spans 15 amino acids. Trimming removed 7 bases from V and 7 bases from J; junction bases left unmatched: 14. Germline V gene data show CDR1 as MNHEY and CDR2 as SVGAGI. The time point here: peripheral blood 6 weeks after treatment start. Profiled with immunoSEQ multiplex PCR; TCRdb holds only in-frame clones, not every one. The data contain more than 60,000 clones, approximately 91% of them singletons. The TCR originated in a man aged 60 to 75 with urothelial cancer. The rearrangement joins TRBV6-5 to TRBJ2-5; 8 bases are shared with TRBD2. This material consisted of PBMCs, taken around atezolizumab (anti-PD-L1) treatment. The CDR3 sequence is CASKPPGLGFGTQYF. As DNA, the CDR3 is TGTGCCAGCAAACCCCCGGGACTAGGCTTTGGGACCCAGTACTTC.